This passage covers 18 T cell receptor beta chains from one sample sequenced in a study of OX40 agonist ivuxolimab in advanced cancers. The data were produced by immunoSEQ multiplex PCR, yet TCRdb's version contains in-frame clones alone and is incomplete. The table lists about 94,000 clones, roughly 87% of them singletons. The sample here was CD4+ or CD8+ T cells sorted from blood, taken in a trial of the OX40 agonist ivuxolimab. These receptor sequences come from an adult with an advanced solid tumor such as melanoma, head and neck, liver or kidney cancer.

The J gene is TRBJ2-2, the V gene TRBV7-2, with D maybe TRBD1 (6 bases). CDR3 length: 16 residues. V was shortened by 6 bases and J by 0 bases, with 14 bases between the two germline ends. Germline values: CDR1 SGHTA, CDR2 FQGNSA. CDR3 amino acids: CASRSTGTTNTGELFF. CDR3 in DNA: TGTGCCAGCAGATCTACCGGGACAACGAACACCGGGGAGCTGTTTTTT.

This chain uses TRBV7-9 with TRBJ2-7; 9 nucleotides match TRBD1. CDR3 length: 13 residues. Per the germline V gene, CDR1 is SEHNR and CDR2 is FQNEAQ (reference sequence). V trimming: 5 bases; J trimming: 7 bases; junction bases outside the gene matches: 6. DNA for the CDR3: TGTGCCAGCAGCAGGGGACAGGGCTGGGAGCAGTACTTC. Translation gives CASSRGQGWEQYF.

This sequence joins TRBV18 and TRBJ2-7; the match to TRBD1 covers 10 bases. J lost 5 bases, V lost 0 bases, and 4 bases had no gene match. The CDR3 spans 15 residues. Germline loops: CDR1 KGHSH, CDR2 LQKENI. The CDR3 reads CASSPPGTGDHEQYF. The DNA for the CDR3 is TGTGCCAGCTCACCACCCGGGACAGGGGACCACGAGCAGTACTTC.

This clone has a handful of counts. The chain links TRBV5-6 to TRBJ1-3, with 7 positions matching TRBD1. This CDR3 has 14 amino acids. The ends lost 4 bases at V and 5 bases at J; junction bases unmatched: 6. CDR1 and CDR2 from the germline V gene are SGHDT and YYEEEE. As DNA, the CDR3 is TGTGCCAGCAGCGTAACAGGGGCCCGAAACACCATATATTTT. Translated, it gives CASSVTGARNTIYF.

This chain connects TRBV18 to TRBJ2-1; 7 nucleotides agree with TRBD1. V lost 1 base and J lost 9; bases outside the gene matches: 6. The CDR3 consists of 14 residues. Germline loops: CDR1 KGHSH, CDR2 LQKENI. For the CDR3, the DNA is TGTGCCAGCTCACCACTTTCGGACAGGACTGAGCAGTTCTTC. This translates into CASSPLSDRTEQFF.

The chain is built from TRBV5-1 and TRBJ2-3, with D possibly TRBD2 on 5 matching bases. Trimming pared 3 bases from V and 3 bases from J, leaving 11 bases between. The CDR3 has 14 residues. Germline CDR1 SGHRS, CDR2 YFSETQ. CDR3 amino acids: CASSSRPGTDTQYF. The CDR3 DNA follows: TGCGCCAGCAGCTCCAGGCCGGGGACAGATACGCAGTATTTT. Full variable domain (outside the CDR3, taken from reference TRBV5-1 and TRBJ2-3): KAGVTQTPRYLIKTRGQQVTLSCSPISGHRSVSWYQQTPGQGLQFLFEYFSETQRNKGNFPGRFSGRQFSNSRSEMNVSTLELGDSALYLCASSSRPGTDTQYFGPGTRLTVL.

J is TRBJ2-5 and V is TRBV30; TRBD2 matches 10 bases. Germline CDR1 and CDR2: GTSNPN and SVGIG (reference sequence). The CDR3 runs 17 residues. Trimming at V came to 3 bases and at J to 5 bases, leaving 15 bases not matched to a gene. The CDR3 is CAWRGLAGAGRGETQYF. In nucleotides, the CDR3 is TGTGCCTGGAGGGGTCTAGCGGGGGCGGGGCGCGGGGAGACCCAGTACTTC.

The chain links TRBV18 to TRBJ2-2; D is unclear. The CDR3 covers 14 residues. Germline V gives CDR1 KGHSH, CDR2 LQKENI. Between the trimmed V and J ends, which lost 2 bases and 2 bases, there was a span of 6 bases. This chain's CDR3 is CASSPGGNTGELFF. CDR3 sequence (DNA): TGTGCCAGCTCACCAGGCGGAAACACCGGGGAGCTGTTTTTT.

V usage is TRBV29-1 and J usage is TRBJ2-1; tentatively, D is TRBD1 (6 bases). V lost 1 base and J 10 bases, leaving 11 bases between the germline ends. The CDR3 runs to 12 residues. Germline V lookup: CDR1 SQVTM, CDR2 ANQGSEA. CDR3 protein: CSVEVGAREQFF. CDR3 bases: TGCAGCGTTGAAGTGGGGGCGAGAGAGCAGTTCTTC.

A remark on this clone: This CDR3 is also generated by other DNA sequences in the sample. This chain connects TRBV9 to TRBJ2-5, with no clear D. The CDR3 has 11 amino acids. Trimming removed 0 bases from V and 5 bases from J, with 2 bases in between. Germline CDR1 SGDLS, CDR2 YYNGEE. CDR3 sequence reads: CASSVEETQYF. The CDR3 DNA reads TGTGCCAGCAGCGTAGAGGAGACCCAGTACTTC.

V usage is TRBV7-2 and J usage is TRBJ1-1; D ambiguous. Germline values: CDR1 SGHTA, CDR2 FQGNSA. This CDR3 spans 14 amino acids. V was trimmed by 1 base and J by 1 base, leaving 7 bases between them. The CDR3 spells CASSLGPGNTEAFF. The CDR3 nucleotides are TGTGCCAGCAGCTTAGGTCCAGGGAACACTGAAGCTTTCTTT.

The rearrangement joins TRBV29-1 to TRBJ2-6; D is unclear. Per the germline V gene, CDR1 is SQVTM and CDR2 is ANQGSEA. The CDR3 consists of 13 residues. V shed 3 bases and J shed 0 bases, with 3 bases lying between them. CDR3 coding DNA: TGCAGCGTTGATCTCTCTGGGGCCAACGTCCTGACTTTC. This codes for CSVDLSGANVLTF.

The V call is TRBV5-1, the J call TRBJ1-5; D is possibly TRBD1 (6 bases). V dropped 4 bases and J dropped 6 bases, with 14 bases sitting between them. The CDR3 is made up of 14 amino acids. Germline V gene sequence: CDR1 SGHRS, CDR2 YFSETQ. CDR3 loop: CASSPDTGTQPQHF. The CDR3 DNA follows: TGCGCCAGCAGCCCGGACACAGGGACTCAGCCCCAGCATTTT.

This clone was found once. The sample has other DNA sequences that encode this CDR3 too. The gene calls are TRBV6-1 and TRBJ1-5; 8 nucleotides match TRBD1. The CDR3 is made up of 15 amino acids. The junction had 6 bases not matched to a gene; V was cut back by 3 bases and J by 5 bases. The germline V gene encodes CDR1 MNHNS and CDR2 SASEGT. The CDR3 nucleotides are TGTGCCAGCAGTGAGCTACAGGGGGGTCATCAGCCCCAGCATTTT. It codes for CASSELQGGHQPQHF.

This chain links TRBV9 with TRBJ2-7; D may correspond to TRBD1 or TRBD2 (5 bases each). The CDR3 contains 16 residues. Germline V CDR1 and CDR2: SGDLS, YYNGEE. V gave up 4 bases and J gave up 1 base, with 18 bases separating them. The CDR3, as DNA: TGTGCCAGCAGCCTAACTGAGGGGTTCAGTTCCTACGAGCAGTACTTC. Its translation is CASSLTEGFSSYEQYF.

V usage is TRBV5-4 and J usage is TRBJ2-5, with D perhaps matching TRBD1 or TRBD2 (5 bases each). In germline, CDR1 is SGHNT, CDR2 YYREEE (reference sequence). V was clipped by 1 base and J by 3 bases, with 13 bases between them. CDR3 size: 15 residues. The CDR3 DNA is TGTGCCAGCAGCTTGTCCCGGGGCCAGGAAGAGACCCAGTACTTC. Translating gives CASSLSRGQEETQYF.

This clone was counted between two and nine times. The chain carries TRBV4-1 and TRBJ2-7, with 8 nucleotides matching TRBD2. Germline V gene lookup returns CDR1 MGHRA and CDR2 YSYEKL. J was trimmed by 4 bases and V by 0 bases; bases with no gene match: 11. This CDR3 has 17 amino acids. The CDR3, as DNA: TGCGCCAGCAGCCAAGAGAGGGTATCGGCGGGGGGTTACGAGCAGTACTTC. It translates to CASSQERVSAGGYEQYF.

V and J are TRBV30 and TRBJ2-7; 8 nucleotides agree with TRBD1. The ends lost 2 bases at V and 7 bases at J; junction bases unmatched: 7. Per the germline V gene, CDR1 is GTSNPN and CDR2 is SVGIG (reference sequence). The CDR3 consists of 13 residues. CDR3 sequence (DNA): TGTGCCTGGAGTCCGTCCCGGGACAGGGAGCAGTACTTC. Its protein is CAWSPSRDREQYF.